What follows describes a single T cell receptor beta chain. This sample was included in a study of monozygotic twins with inflammatory bowel disease. The CDR3 is 13 residues long. Per germline, CDR1 SGHAT and CDR2 FQNNGV. TCRdb reanalyzed the 5' RACE reads and collapses them to one entry per CDR3 protein, without DNA. The sample features 200,000 to 250,000 distinct CDR3 sequences, with around 1.5% in its top ten. Input material: blood. This sequence originates from a human donor with ulcerative colitis or Crohn's disease, or a healthy co-twin of an affected twin (not recorded which). The chain uses TRBV11-2 and TRBJ2-5; TCRdb indicates TRBD1, and absent DNA this call remains unverified. CDR3 loop: CASSFGGSETQYF.